One and the same sample provided the 2 T cell receptor beta chains below, sequenced in a study of breast tumors, draining lymph nodes, adjacent tissues. TCRdb reprocessed the multiplex PCR reads with MiXCR, giving one entry per CDR3 protein. The sample consists of around 120,000 distinct CDR3 sequences, nearly 20% of them appearing once. Samples came from axillary lymph nodes draining the breast cancer. Sequencing used axillary lymph node tissue. Receptors were obtained from a female donor with breast cancer. Some clones in this sample may be carry-over from other donors' samples.

This clonotype was detected many times. This chain joins TRBV5-1 and TRBJ1-2, with TRBD1 matching 7 bases. V shed 4 bases and J 8 bases; nucleotides not matched to a gene: 8. The CDR3 runs to 13 residues. Germline assignment: CDR1 SGHRS and CDR2 YFSETQ. The CDR3 sequence: CASSDTGVGGYTF. Written as DNA, the CDR3 is TGCGCCAGCAGCGATACAGGGGTAGGAGGCTACACCTTC.

This clonotype has ten or more counts. The CDR3, as DNA: TGCAGTGCTAGAGATACAAGGGGGAAGGGCACCGGGGAGCTGTTTTTT. Translated: CSARDTRGKGTGELFF. The chain joins TRBV20-1 to TRBJ2-2, with D tentatively TRBD1 (6 bases). The germline V and J ends were trimmed by 0 bases and 4 bases, with 15 bases remaining between them. This CDR3 has 16 amino acids. Germline V lookup: CDR1 DFQATT, CDR2 SNEGSKA (reference sequence).